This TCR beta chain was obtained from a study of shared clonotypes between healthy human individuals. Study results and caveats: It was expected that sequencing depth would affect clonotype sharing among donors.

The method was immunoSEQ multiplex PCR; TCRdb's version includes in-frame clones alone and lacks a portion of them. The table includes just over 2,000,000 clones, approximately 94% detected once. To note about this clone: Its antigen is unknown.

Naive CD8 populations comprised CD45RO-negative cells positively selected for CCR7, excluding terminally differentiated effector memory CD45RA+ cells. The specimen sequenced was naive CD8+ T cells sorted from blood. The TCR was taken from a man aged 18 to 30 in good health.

Here the CDR3 DNA reads TGTGCCAGTAGTATCGTGGGGGGGACCGGCTACGAGCAGTACTTC. This gives the protein CASSIVGGTGYEQYF. The V call is TRBV19, the J call TRBJ2-7; TRBD2 agrees at 7 bases. Trimming took 3 bases from V and 3 from J; bases not matched to a gene: 8. Germline lookup yields CDR1 LNHDA and CDR2 SQIVND (reference sequence). CDR3 size: 15 residues. Full variable domain (remainder filled in from reference TRBV19 and TRBJ2-7): DGGITQSPKYLFRKEGQNVTLSCEQNLNHDAMYWYRQDPGQGLRLIYYSQIVNDFQKGDIAEGYSVSREKKESFPLTVTSAQKNPTAFYLCASSIVGGTGYEQYFGPGTRLTVT.